A single sample gave rise to the 4 T cell receptor beta chains below, sequenced in a study of T-cell memory formation after mild COVID-19. One entry per CDR3 protein results from TCRdb running MiXCR on the 5' RACE reads. Of fewer than 400,000 distinct CDR3 sequences listed, roughly 13% are singletons. The sample was PBMCs or a T cell subset sorted from them (not recorded which). The receptors here all came from a young man who had mild COVID-19 (a few samples of this study predate the infection). Cell type and time point are not known.

The chain employs TRBV29-1 and TRBJ1-1; weak D call: TRBD1 (5 bases). The V end was cut by 5 bases, the J end by 4 bases, with 11 bases between. The CDR3 totals 12 residues. The germline V gene encodes CDR1 SQVTM and CDR2 ANQGSEA. CDR3 bases: TGCAGCGTTATCTGGGGCACCACTGAAGCTTTCTTT. Translated, it gives CSVIWGTTEAFF.

This clonotype appeared many times. The rearrangement links TRBV7-9 to TRBJ1-3; D gene unclear. Trimming took off 8 bases at V and 0 bases at J, with 8 bases between the two ends. The CDR3 is 13 residues long. The germline V gene encodes CDR1 SEHNR and CDR2 FQNEAQ (reference sequence). The CDR3, as DNA: TGTGCCAGCGAAGCAGGCTCTGGAAACACCATATATTTT. It translates to CASEAGSGNTIYF.

The chain links TRBV9 to TRBJ2-7, with TRBD2 as a possible D gene (5 bases). The CDR3 length is 14 residues. The V gene lost 0 bases and the J gene lost 7 bases, with 14 bases spanning the gap. The germline V gene has CDR1 SGDLS and CDR2 YYNGEE. CDR3 sequence reads: CASSVGVGLEEQYF. The CDR3 nucleotides read TGTGCCAGCAGCGTAGGGGTAGGACTTGAGGAGCAGTACTTC.

Many counts were recorded for this clonotype. For the CDR3, the DNA is TGTGCCAGCAGGATACGGAGCCTTTCCTACGAGCAGTACTTC. Translated: CASRIRSLSYEQYF. The rearrangement joins TRBV6-2 or TRBV6-3 to TRBJ2-7; D uncertain. Germline CDR1 and CDR2: MNHEY and SVGEGT. The CDR3 runs 14 residues. The V end lost 6 bases, the J end lost 1 base, and 13 bases lay between the germline ends.